Here is one TCR beta chain with its context. This sample is drawn from a study of shared clonotypes between healthy human individuals. Sequencing was performed with immunoSEQ multiplex PCR; in TCRdb, only in-frame clones are kept and a portion is missing. The data contain fewer than 850,000 clones, less than 95% of them seen just once; the ten biggest clones take up 34%. Sequenced: memory CD8+ T cells from PBMCs. Indicated subset: CD45RO+ cells pooled with CCR7-negative TemRA cells. The source is a man younger than 35 in good health. Some clones in this sample may be carry-over from other donors' samples.

This CDR3 is CASSGLGQQYEQYF. The CDR3 DNA reads as TGTGCCAGCAGTGGACTGGGACAGCAGTACGAGCAGTACTTC. This chain connects TRBV6-5 to TRBJ2-7; 7 bases fit TRBD1. Germline V CDR1 and CDR2: MNHEY, SVGAGI. CDR3 length: 14 residues. V shed 5 bases and J 4 bases; nucleotides not matched to a gene: 8.